The clone carrying this T cell receptor beta chain occurred many times. Its antigen is unknown. These data are taken from a study of glioma-infiltrating T cells. Study in general: Presurgical dexamethasone in glioma patients lasted six or fewer days. Study-wide results and caveats: Above-expected tissue-blood divergence occurred in all gliomas, most in low-grade ones.

TCR alpha and beta CDR3 regions were amplified from RNA using iRepertoire nested multiplex PCR. TCRdb called the multiplex PCR reads again in MiXCR, with one record for every CDR3 protein. The repertoire holds more than 350,000 distinct CDR3 sequences, with 41% as singletons. V dropped 4 bases and J dropped 4 bases, with 8 bases sitting between them. Germline V gives CDR1 PRHDT, CDR2 FYEKMQ (reference sequence). This CDR3 has 13 amino acids. The source is a human donor with low-grade glioma or glioblastoma, undergoing nonglioma brain surgery, or in good health (not recorded which). Material for sequencing was glioma tissue, nonneoplastic brain tissue, or PBMCs (not recorded which). V is TRBV13 and J is TRBJ2-1; D uncertain. For the CDR3, the DNA is TGTGCCAGCAGCTCTGAGATGTACAATGAGCAGTTCTTC. Its protein product is CASSSEMYNEQFF.